Below, 7 T cell receptor beta chains from the same sample are listed, as sequenced in a study of T-cell reconstitution after alpha-beta-depleted transplantation in children. Preparation of the TCRbeta library used unique molecular identifiers. A single record per CDR3 protein comes from TCRdb applying MiXCR to the PCR reads. The sample carries about 200,000 distinct CDR3 sequences, roughly 7% recorded once. This sample comprised PBMCs, obtained before TCRalphabeta/CD19-depleted stem cell transplant. All receptors derive from a boy between 2 and 10 years old with acute lymphoblastic leukemia, due to receive a stem cell transplant.

This clonotype occurred many times. V gene TRBV5-6 combines with J gene TRBJ2-7; 9 bases are a match to TRBD1. The CDR3 is made up of 16 amino acids. Germline CDR1 and CDR2: SGHDT and YYEEEE. After removal of 2 bases from V and 1 base from J, the junction contained 7 bases not matched to a gene. The CDR3 reads CASSFQVTGGSYEQYF. The CDR3 DNA reads as TGTGCCAGCAGCTTTCAAGTGACAGGGGGATCCTACGAGCAGTACTTC.

The sample holds many counts of this clonotype. The CDR3 nucleotides read TGCAGTGCTAGAGAGACGGTGGCCTACAATGAGCAGTTCTTC. Translation: CSARETVAYNEQFF. The chain joins TRBV20-1 to TRBJ2-1; D remains unclear. Germline V gene data show CDR1 as DFQATT and CDR2 as SNEGSKA (reference sequence). V dropped 0 bases and J dropped 2 bases, with 8 bases sitting between them. The length of the CDR3 is 14 residues.

To note about this clonotype: Compared with germline, one end of the junction differs, possibly owing to a read error. The genes are TRBV5-6 and TRBJ1-2; 7 positions match TRBD1. This CDR3 is built from 15 residues. The germline V gene encodes CDR1 SGHDT and CDR2 YYEEEE. CDR3 nucleotide sequence: TGTGCCAGCAGATTGGAGGCGACAGGGTGGCAGGGCTACACCTTC. Translating it yields CASRLEATGWQGYTF. Looking up the rest from reference TRBV5-6 and TRBJ1-2 gives the full variable domain: DAGVTQSPTHLIKTRGQQVTLRCSPKSGHDTVSWYQQALGQGPQFIFQYYEEEERQRGNFPDRFSGHQFPNYSSELNVNALLLGDSALYLCASRLEATGWQGYTFGSGTRLTVV.

This clonotype was found many times. At one end, the junction sequence differs from germline, possibly due to a read error. V gene TRBV7-8 combines with J gene TRBJ2-1, with no clear D. This CDR3 is built from 15 residues. Germline V lookup: CDR1 SGHVS, CDR2 FQNEAQ. This chain's CDR3 is CASSSPGPVSNEHFF. CDR3 nucleotide sequence: TGTGCCAGCAGCTCACCGGGCCCGGTATCGAATGAGCATTTCTTC.

This clonotype came up once. It may be a read error: a sequence one base away is much more abundant. V gene TRBV4-2 combines with J gene TRBJ2-2; D gene ambiguous. Trimming left V 4 bases short and J 9 bases short, with 21 bases between. This CDR3 comprises 16 residues. CDR1 is LGHNA and CDR2 is YNFKEQ in the germline V gene. CDR3 in DNA: TGTGCCAGCAGCCTAGCTGGGAAATTTCCGACCTGGGAGCTGTTTTTT. Translating it yields CASSLAGKFPTWELFF.

Ten or more counts support this clonotype. This chain links TRBV7-9 with TRBJ1-1, with D unresolved. Germline V gives CDR1 SEHNR, CDR2 FQNEAQ (reference sequence). The CDR3 extends over 13 amino acids. V dropped 8 bases and J dropped 1 base, with 11 bases sitting between them. CDR3 sequence: CASESDWNTEAFF. The CDR3 DNA is TGTGCCAGCGAGTCTGATTGGAACACTGAAGCTTTCTTT. The full variable domain, in which reference TRBV7-9 and TRBJ1-1 provide the parts outside the CDR3, is DTGVSQNPRHKITKRGQNVTFRCDPISEHNRLYWYRQTLGQGPEFLTYFQNEAQLEKSRLLSDRFSAERPKGSFSTLEIQRTEQGDSAMYLCASESDWNTEAFFGQGTRLTVV.

This clonotype was observed many times. The rearrangement joins TRBV7-9 to TRBJ2-7, with D tentatively TRBD2 (5 bases). The CDR3 runs 13 residues. Germline CDR1 is SEHNR and CDR2 is FQNEAQ (reference sequence). The V end lost 1 base, the J end lost 6 bases, and 10 bases lay between the germline ends. The CDR3 is CASSLDDGVEQYF. The CDR3 region has the DNA TGTGCCAGCAGCTTAGATGACGGGGTCGAGCAGTACTTC.